Below, 23 T cell receptor beta chains from the same sample are listed, as sequenced in a study of shared clonotypes between healthy human individuals (dated by TCRdb to between 2020 and 2021). Libraries were constructed by the immunoSEQ multiplex PCR assay. Sourced from immuneACCESS, this table was stored by TCRdb with only in-frame sequences that have V and J called. A share of the clones is absent; for the studies checked, an unresolved V gene accounts for under half, and the remainder has no known explanation. Within this sample are under 2,000,000 clones, with over 85% of them counted one time only. The ten largest clones represent more than 0.95% of the sample. CD8 naive samples were obtained by positive selection for CCR7 among CD45RO-negative cells, yielding a CD45RA+CCR7+ population from which TemRA cells were excluded. Sequenced input: naive CD8+ T cells sorted from blood. Reading the label with the study, this specimen's cell subset or site is: CD45RA+CCR7+. The receptors were sampled from a man aged 18 to 29 in good health.

The rearrangement uses TRBV7-9 and TRBJ2-7; D is perhaps TRBD2 (6 bases). Germline-derived CDR1 and CDR2 are SEHNR and FQNEAQ (reference sequence). This CDR3 region has 16 residues. The ends were cut back, 1 base at V and 2 bases at J, with 15 bases in the middle. CDR3 nucleotides: TGTGCCAGCAGCTTAGGGGGCTGGGAGGAAACCTACGAGCAGTACTTC. This gives the protein CASSLGGWEETYEQYF.

The V gene is TRBV27, the J gene TRBJ2-7; D perhaps matches TRBD2 (6 bases). Germline loops: CDR1 MNHEY, CDR2 SMNVEV (reference sequence). The ends were cut back, 7 bases at V and 2 bases at J, with 18 bases in the middle. The CDR3 consists of 15 residues. The CDR3 nucleotides are TGTGCCAGCACCCTCTCCGTCGGAGGGGCCTACGAGCAGTACTTC. Protein sequence: CASTLSVGGAYEQYF.

The CDR3 sequence is CASSQDTSLSYEQYF. The CDR3, as DNA: TGCGCCAGCAGCCAAGATACGAGCCTTTCCTACGAGCAGTACTTC. This chain joins TRBV4-3 and TRBJ2-7; D unresolved. The CDR3 sequence is 15 residues long. V was pared by 0 bases and J by 1 base, with 10 bases between. Germline values: CDR1 LGHNA, CDR2 YSLEER.

V gene TRBV14 combines with J gene TRBJ1-1; no clear D. Germline V CDR1 and CDR2: SGHDN, FVKESK. This CDR3 is 13 amino acids long. Trimming left V 5 bases short and J 3 bases short, with 10 bases between. The CDR3 reads CASSEGRYTEAFF. The CDR3 coding sequence is TGTGCCAGCAGCGAAGGACGGTACACTGAAGCTTTCTTT.

In this sample, this clone turned up a few times. The chain employs TRBV11-2 and TRBJ1-2; 10 nucleotides align to TRBD1. V lost 1 base and J lost 4; bases outside the gene matches: 6. The CDR3 spans 16 residues. CDR1 is SGHAT, CDR2 FQNNGV, per germline. The CDR3 DNA sequence: TGTGCCAGCAGCTTAGGCCCGGGACAGGGGTTCTATGGCTACACCTTC. Translating gives CASSLGPGQGFYGYTF.

The gene calls are TRBV9 and TRBJ2-5, with 8 positions matching TRBD1. Per germline, CDR1 SGDLS and CDR2 YYNGEE. The CDR3 is 14 residues long. V dropped 5 bases and J dropped 5; count of bases not matched to a gene: 8. The CDR3 bases are TGTGCCAGCAGTTCTGGACAGGGTCTCGAGACCCAGTACTTC. It codes for CASSSGQGLETQYF.

This chain uses TRBV18 with TRBJ1-2; D possibly corresponds to TRBD1 (6 bases). Per germline, CDR1 KGHSH and CDR2 LQKENI. V dropped 0 bases and J dropped 5 bases, with 16 bases sitting between them. This CDR3 comprises 16 residues. Written as DNA, the CDR3 is TGTGCCAGCTCACCACCACGTCCAGGGGTGGATTATGGCTACACCTTC. Its protein product is CASSPPRPGVDYGYTF.

The J gene is TRBJ2-1, the V gene TRBV4-3, with 7 bases that match TRBD2. The CDR3 covers 13 residues. Looked up from germline, CDR1 is LGHNA and CDR2 is YSLEER. The J segment lost 10 bases and the V segment lost 4 bases, leaving 7 bases of the junction unmatched. The CDR3 here is CASSPWEGAEQFF. In DNA, the CDR3 is TGCGCCAGCAGCCCCTGGGAGGGCGCGGAGCAGTTCTTC.

This CDR3 reads CASSYSAGLPRETQYF. CDR3 in DNA: TGTGCCAGCAGTTACTCAGCAGGGCTTCCGAGGGAGACCCAGTACTTC. The chain joins TRBV6-6 to TRBJ2-5, with D possibly matching TRBD1 (5 bases). The length of the CDR3 is 16 residues. V gave up 0 bases and J gave up 5 bases, with 16 bases separating them. The germline gives CDR1 MNHNY, CDR2 SVGAGI (reference sequence).

The chain uses TRBV5-1 and TRBJ2-7; TRBD1 might be the D (6 bases). The CDR3 spans 18 residues. Germline assignment: CDR1 SGHRS and CDR2 YFSETQ. The V gene lost 0 bases and the J gene lost 0 bases, with 19 bases spanning the gap. DNA for the CDR3: TGCGCCAGCAGCTTGGAGCCGAAAACAGGGTTTAGCTCCTACGAGCAGTACTTC. Protein: CASSLEPKTGFSSYEQYF.

Only one count was recorded for this clone. The chain has TRBV7-9 and TRBJ2-5; no definite D call. Germline CDR1 and CDR2: SEHNR and FQNEAQ (reference sequence). With 5 bases removed from V and 2 bases from J, the gap between germline ends came to 15 bases. The CDR3 spans 15 residues. The CDR3 DNA follows: TGTGCCAGCAGCCCCAGACTGTTCGCTCAAGAGACCCAGTACTTC. Amino acid sequence: CASSPRLFAQETQYF.

The CDR3 DNA reads as TGTGCTAGTGGTTTTCACCTGAGCGGTTACACAGATACGCAGTATTTT. It yields the protein CASGFHLSGYTDTQYF. V and J are TRBV12-5 and TRBJ2-3; D possibly corresponds to TRBD2 (5 bases). The CDR3 sequence is 16 residues long. Trimming pared 3 bases from V and 2 bases from J, leaving 15 bases between. Germline loops: CDR1 LGHNT, CDR2 FRNRAP.

The chain employs TRBV7-9 and TRBJ2-7; 7 bases map to TRBD1. The germline gives CDR1 SEHNR, CDR2 FQNEAQ (reference sequence). This CDR3 contains 15 residues. With V trimmed by 1 base and J by 1 base, 4 bases remained unmatched. Written as DNA, the CDR3 is TGTGCCAGCAGCTTAGGGCAGGGGGAGTCCTACGAGCAGTACTTC. It codes for CASSLGQGESYEQYF.

The V and J genes are TRBV4-3 and TRBJ2-1, with 8 bases that match TRBD2. CDR1 and CDR2 from the germline V gene are LGHNA and YSLEER. Trimming removed 0 bases from V and 5 bases from J; junction bases left unmatched: 9. The CDR3 runs to 17 residues. The CDR3, as DNA: TGCGCCAGCAGCCAAGAAGGCCCAGCGGGAGAGGACAATGAGCAGTTCTTC. This sequence encodes CASSQEGPAGEDNEQFF.

This chain connects TRBV10-3 to TRBJ2-7; no definite D call. The CDR3 has 11 amino acids. Between the trimmed V and J ends, which lost 10 bases and 4 bases, there was a span of 11 bases. Germline CDR1 ENHRY, CDR2 SYGVKD. The CDR3 is CATEERYEQYF. The CDR3 coding sequence is TGTGCCACCGAAGAGAGGTACGAGCAGTACTTC.

This sequence joins TRBV5-4 and TRBJ1-2; unclear D gene. Germline CDR1 and CDR2: SGHNT and YYREEE (reference sequence). Trimming pared 4 bases from V and 6 bases from J, leaving 19 bases between. The CDR3 has 15 amino acids. In DNA form, the CDR3 reads TGTGCCAGCAGCCTGTTCGGCGGGGTATGGAATGGCTACACCTTC. It specifies CASSLFGGVWNGYTF.

The CDR3 sequence: CASLASGYEQYF. The CDR3 bases are TGTGCCAGTCTAGCCTCGGGCTACGAGCAGTACTTC. V usage is TRBV27 and J usage is TRBJ2-7; weak D call: TRBD2 (5 bases). From germline, CDR1 is MNHEY and CDR2 SMNVEV (reference sequence). The CDR3 totals 12 residues. V shed 9 bases and J shed 3 bases, with 12 bases lying between them.

This clone showed up just a few times. The V gene is TRBV5-1, the J gene TRBJ2-1, with a weak D call TRBD1 (5 bases). The CDR3 sequence is 13 residues long. With 4 bases removed from V and 3 bases from J, the gap between germline ends came to 8 bases. Per the germline V gene, CDR1 is SGHRS and CDR2 is YFSETQ. The CDR3 DNA sequence: TGCGCCAGCAGCCCGGACAACTACAATGAGCAGTTCTTC. This translates into CASSPDNYNEQFF. The full variable domain, completed using reference TRBV5-1 and TRBJ2-1, is KAGVTQTPRYLIKTRGQQVTLSCSPISGHRSVSWYQQTPGQGLQFLFEYFSETQRNKGNFPGRFSGRQFSNSRSEMNVSTLELGDSALYLCASSPDNYNEQFFGPGTRLTVL.

The chain joins TRBV7-6 to TRBJ1-5; D is ambiguous. The CDR3 runs 13 residues. Trimming pared 0 bases from V and 6 bases from J, leaving 6 bases between. Per germline, CDR1 SGHVS and CDR2 FNYEAQ. CDR3 residues: CASSLASSQPQHF. In DNA, the CDR3 is TGTGCCAGCAGCTTAGCCTCCAGTCAGCCCCAGCATTTT. Variable domain in full (rest from reference TRBV7-6 and TRBJ1-5): GAGVSQSPRYKVTKRGQDVALRCDPISGHVSLYWYRQALGQGPEFLTYFNYEAQQDKSGLPNDRFSAERPEGSISTLTIQRTEQRDSAMYRCASSLASSQPQHFGDGTRLSIL.

Worth noting for this clone: This specimen includes other DNA sequences encoding the same CDR3. The V gene is TRBV4-1, the J gene TRBJ2-7, with 8 bases matching TRBD1. This CDR3 spans 14 amino acids. Germline values: CDR1 MGHRA, CDR2 YSYEKL. V lost 5 bases and J lost 6; bases outside the gene matches: 9. CDR3 sequence: CASSYDRGLGEQYF. The CDR3 DNA follows: TGCGCCAGCAGCTATGACAGGGGCTTGGGCGAGCAGTACTTC.

The CDR3 loop reads CASSQETGFNSPLHF. In nucleotides, the CDR3 is TGCGCCAGCAGCCAAGAAACAGGGTTTAATTCACCCCTCCACTTT. The chain employs TRBV4-1 and TRBJ1-6, with a tentative D call TRBD1 (6 bases). Trimming stripped 0 bases from V and 6 bases from J, with 9 bases between. The CDR3 totals 15 residues. CDR1 is MGHRA, CDR2 YSYEKL, per germline.

The chain couples TRBV6-5 to TRBJ1-1; D remains unclear. The germline CDR1 and CDR2 sequences are MNHEY and SVGAGI. The CDR3 length is 15 residues. V lost 0 bases, J lost 5 bases, and 13 bases lay in between. As DNA, the CDR3 is TGTGCCAGCAGTTACTCGAAATTAAGAGGAACTGAAGCTTTCTTT. It encodes CASSYSKLRGTEAFF.

The chain is built from TRBV13 and TRBJ1-1; D is undetermined. This CDR3 contains 15 residues. V gave up 7 bases and J gave up 0 bases, with 15 bases separating them. Germline V gene lookup returns CDR1 PRHDT and CDR2 FYEKMQ (reference sequence). CDR3 in amino acids: CASMLTIGMNTEAFF. In DNA, the CDR3 is TGTGCCAGCATGCTCACCATTGGGATGAACACTGAAGCTTTCTTT. Full variable domain (rest looked up from reference TRBV13 and TRBJ1-1): AAGVIQSPRHLIKEKRETATLKCYPIPRHDTVYWYQQGPGQDPQFLISFYEKMQSDKGSIPDRFSAQQFSDYHSELNMSSLELGDSALYFCASMLTIGMNTEAFFGQGTRLTVV.